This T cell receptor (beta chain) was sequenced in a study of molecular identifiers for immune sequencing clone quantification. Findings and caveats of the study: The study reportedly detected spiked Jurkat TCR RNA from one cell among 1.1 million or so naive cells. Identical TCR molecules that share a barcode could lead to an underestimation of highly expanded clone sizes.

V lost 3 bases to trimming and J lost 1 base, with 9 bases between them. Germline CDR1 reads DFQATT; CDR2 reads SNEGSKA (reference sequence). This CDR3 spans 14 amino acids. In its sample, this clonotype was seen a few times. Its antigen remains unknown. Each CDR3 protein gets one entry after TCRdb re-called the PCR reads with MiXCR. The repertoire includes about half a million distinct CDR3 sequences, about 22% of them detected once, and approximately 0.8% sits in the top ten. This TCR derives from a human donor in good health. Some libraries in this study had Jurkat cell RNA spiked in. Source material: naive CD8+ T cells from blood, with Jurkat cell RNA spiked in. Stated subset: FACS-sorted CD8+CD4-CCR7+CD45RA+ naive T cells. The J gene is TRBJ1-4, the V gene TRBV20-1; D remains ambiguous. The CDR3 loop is CSASSWETNEKLFF. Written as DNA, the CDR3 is TGCAGTGCTAGTAGCTGGGAAACTAATGAAAAACTGTTTTTT.